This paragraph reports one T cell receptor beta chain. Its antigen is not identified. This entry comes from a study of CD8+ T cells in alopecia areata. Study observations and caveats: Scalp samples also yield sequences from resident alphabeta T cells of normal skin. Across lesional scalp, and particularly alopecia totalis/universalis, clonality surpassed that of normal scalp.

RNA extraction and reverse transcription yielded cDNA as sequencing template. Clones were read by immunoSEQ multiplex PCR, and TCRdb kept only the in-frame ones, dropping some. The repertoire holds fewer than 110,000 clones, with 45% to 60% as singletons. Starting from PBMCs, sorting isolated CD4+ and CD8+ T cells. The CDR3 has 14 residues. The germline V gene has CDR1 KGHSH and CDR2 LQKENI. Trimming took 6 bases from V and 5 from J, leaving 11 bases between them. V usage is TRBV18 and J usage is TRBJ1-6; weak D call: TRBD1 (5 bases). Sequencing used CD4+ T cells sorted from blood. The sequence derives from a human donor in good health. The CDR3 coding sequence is TGTGCCAGCTCGGGGACTAGGGATAATTCACCCCTCCACTTT. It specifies CASSGTRDNSPLHF. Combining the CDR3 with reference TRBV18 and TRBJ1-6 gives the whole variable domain NAGVMQNPRHLVRRRGQEARLRCSPMKGHSHVYWYRQLPEEGLKFMVYLQKENIIDESGMPKERFSAEFPKEGPSILRIQQVVRGDSAAYFCASSGTRDNSPLHFGNGTRLTVT.